The rows below give T cell receptor beta chains drawn from one sample of a study of T cell responses to AZD1222 COVID-19 vaccine. The repertoire was sequenced with immunoSEQ multiplex PCR; TCRdb's copy has only in-frame clones and lacks some. The top ten hold 1.3% of the sample, which has roughly 180,000 clones, 92% seen once. The sample here was peripheral blood, taken 28 days after the second AZD1222 dose. The receptor source for this set is an adult who received the AZD1222 COVID-19 vaccine. Both conserved end residues are part of each CDR3. Each record gives: clone size, J gene, D gene, V gene, CDR3 DNA, CDR3 protein. The D gene is left open where the match is weak. The size entry is marked missing in some rows and otherwise reads once, few, many or a size class.

abundance: .; j_gene: TRBJ1-2; d_gene: .; v_gene: TRBV7-2; CDR3nt: TGTGCCAGCAGCTTAGAGAGGGGTGGCTACACCTTC; CDR3aa: CASSLERGGYTF
abundance: .; j_gene: TRBJ2-3; d_gene: TRBD2; v_gene: TRBV7-9; CDR3nt: TGTGCCAGCAGCCGTTATAGCGGGGGGGCCTCTAGCACAGATACGCAGTATTTT; CDR3aa: CASSRYSGGASSTDTQYF
abundance: .; j_gene: TRBJ1-5; d_gene: .; v_gene: TRBV11-2; CDR3nt: TGTGCCAGCAGCTTAGCCCAGCGACAGCCCCAGCATTTT; CDR3aa: CASSLAQRQPQHF
abundance: .; j_gene: TRBJ2-5; d_gene: .; v_gene: TRBV27; CDR3nt: TGTGCCAGCAGTGTTGACATAGGTGGGGAGACCCAGTACTTC; CDR3aa: CASSVDIGGETQYF
abundance: .; j_gene: TRBJ2-5; d_gene: TRBD2; v_gene: TRBV5-1; CDR3nt: TGCGCCAGCAGCTTGGGACTAGCGGGGGGGCTAGAGACCCAGTACTTC; CDR3aa: CASSLGLAGGLETQYF
abundance: .; j_gene: TRBJ2-6; d_gene: .; v_gene: TRBV5-6; CDR3nt: TGTGCCACCGCGGGACACGGGGCCAACGTCCTGACTTTC; CDR3aa: CATAGHGANVLTF
abundance: .; j_gene: TRBJ2-1; d_gene: TRBD2; v_gene: TRBV7-9; CDR3nt: TGTGCCAGCAGCTTACCCGTACTAGCGGGGGGCCCCAATGAGCAGTTCTTC; CDR3aa: CASSLPVLAGGPNEQFF
abundance: .; j_gene: TRBJ2-7; d_gene: TRBD1; v_gene: TRBV6-2/TRBV6-3; CDR3nt: TGTGCCAGCAGTTACTACGACAGGGGATACGAGCAGTACTTC; CDR3aa: CASSYYDRGYEQYF
abundance: .; j_gene: TRBJ1-1; d_gene: .; v_gene: TRBV7-9; CDR3nt: TGTGCCAGCGGGGGCAACACTGAAGCTTTCTTT; CDR3aa: CASGGNTEAFF
abundance: .; j_gene: TRBJ1-6; d_gene: TRBD1; v_gene: TRBV28; CDR3nt: TGTGCCAGCAGTTTTGGGACAGGGAACTCACCCCTCCACTTT; CDR3aa: CASSFGTGNSPLHF
abundance: .; j_gene: TRBJ1-6; d_gene: TRBD1; v_gene: TRBV12-5; CDR3nt: TGTGCTAGTGGTTTTAAGGGGGCTCCCCTCCACTTT; CDR3aa: CASGFKGAPLHF
abundance: .; j_gene: TRBJ2-7; d_gene: .; v_gene: TRBV7-2; CDR3nt: TGTGCCAGCAGCCCGCCCCGAGGGACGCTGAGCTACGAGCAGTACTTC; CDR3aa: CASSPPRGTLSYEQYF
abundance: .; j_gene: TRBJ2-5; d_gene: .; v_gene: TRBV5-4; CDR3nt: TGTGCCAGCAGCTTGGCCGGAGGAGGGGGGGCGGGAGAGACCCAGTACTTC; CDR3aa: CASSLAGGGGAGETQYF
abundance: .; j_gene: TRBJ1-1; d_gene: .; v_gene: TRBV28; CDR3nt: TGTGCCAGCAGTTTATTGGTCAGGGGGAACACTGAAGCTTTCTTT; CDR3aa: CASSLLVRGNTEAFF
abundance: .; j_gene: TRBJ1-5; d_gene: .; v_gene: TRBV28; CDR3nt: TGTGCCAGCGGGATCATTAGAGGGGGCAATCAGCCCCAGCATTTT; CDR3aa: CASGIIRGGNQPQHF
abundance: .; j_gene: TRBJ2-3; d_gene: TRBD2; v_gene: TRBV5-1; CDR3nt: TGCGCCAGCAGCTATGGGCTAGCGGGGGGCGAAGGGGATACGCAGTATTTT; CDR3aa: CASSYGLAGGEGDTQYF
abundance: .; j_gene: TRBJ2-5; d_gene: .; v_gene: TRBV5-4; CDR3nt: TGTGCCAGCAGGCCTTTGGGTCAAGAGACCCAGTACTTC; CDR3aa: CASRPLGQETQYF
abundance: .; j_gene: TRBJ1-1; d_gene: .; v_gene: TRBV27; CDR3nt: TGTGCCAGCAGTTTCGTCAGGGGCCCGAACACTGAAGCTTTCTTT; CDR3aa: CASSFVRGPNTEAFF
abundance: .; j_gene: TRBJ2-1; d_gene: TRBD2; v_gene: TRBV5-6; CDR3nt: TGTGCCAGCAGCTTTAGCCTAGCGGTATCTGAGCAGTTCTTC; CDR3aa: CASSFSLAVSEQFF
abundance: .; j_gene: TRBJ2-3; d_gene: TRBD2; v_gene: TRBV29-1; CDR3nt: TGCAGCGTACCTGGACTAGCGGGAGTCACAGATACGCAGTATTTT; CDR3aa: CSVPGLAGVTDTQYF
abundance: .; j_gene: TRBJ1-6; d_gene: .; v_gene: TRBV6-5; CDR3nt: TGTGCCAGCAGTTACTCCGCGACCGGCGCTCCCCTCCACTTT; CDR3aa: CASSYSATGAPLHF
abundance: .; j_gene: TRBJ2-7; d_gene: .; v_gene: TRBV6-2/TRBV6-3; CDR3nt: TGTGCCAGCAGTTCCCCCCAGGGCTACGAGCAGTACTTC; CDR3aa: CASSSPQGYEQYF
abundance: .; j_gene: TRBJ2-3; d_gene: .; v_gene: TRBV4-2; CDR3nt: TGTGCCAGCAGCCGTGATGGCGGCTCCACAGATACGCAGTATTTT; CDR3aa: CASSRDGGSTDTQYF
abundance: once; j_gene: TRBJ2-7; d_gene: TRBD2; v_gene: TRBV19; CDR3nt: TGTGCCAGTAGTGGTCGGGGGGGCGGCTACGAGCAGTACTTC; CDR3aa: CASSGRGGGYEQYF
abundance: once; j_gene: TRBJ2-1; d_gene: TRBD2; v_gene: TRBV7-9; CDR3nt: TGTGCCAGCAGCTCAAGCCAACGGGACTACCTCAATGAGCAGTTCTTC; CDR3aa: CASSSSQRDYLNEQFF
abundance: .; j_gene: TRBJ1-5; d_gene: .; v_gene: TRBV30; CDR3nt: TGTGCCTGGAGCCGGGACAGCAATCAGCCCCAGCATTTT; CDR3aa: CAWSRDSNQPQHF
abundance: once; j_gene: TRBJ2-7; d_gene: TRBD1; v_gene: TRBV7-2; CDR3nt: TGTGCCAGCAGCTTAGTAGGCGCAGGGGGCATGGACGAGCAGTACTTC; CDR3aa: CASSLVGAGGMDEQYF
abundance: .; j_gene: TRBJ1-5; d_gene: .; v_gene: TRBV5-1; CDR3nt: TGCGCCAGCAGCTCTAAACGGATCAATCAGCCCCAGCATTTT; CDR3aa: CASSSKRINQPQHF
abundance: .; j_gene: TRBJ2-7; d_gene: .; v_gene: TRBV14; CDR3nt: TGTGCCAGCAGCCAAACAGGTGGGAGGCCCTCCTACGAGCAGTACTTC; CDR3aa: CASSQTGGRPSYEQYF
abundance: .; j_gene: TRBJ1-2; d_gene: .; v_gene: TRBV15; CDR3nt: TGTGCCACCAGCAGAGTCGAGGGAGGATATGGCTACACCTTC; CDR3aa: CATSRVEGGYGYTF
abundance: .; j_gene: TRBJ1-1; d_gene: .; v_gene: TRBV10-2; CDR3nt: TGCGCCAGCAGTGACCCCGGGCCCGCGGATCCTGAAGCTTTCTTT; CDR3aa: CASSDPGPADPEAFF
abundance: .; j_gene: TRBJ1-5; d_gene: .; v_gene: TRBV5-1; CDR3nt: TGCGCCAGCAGCTTGGACCATGATAGCAATCAGCCCCAGCATTTT; CDR3aa: CASSLDHDSNQPQHF
abundance: .; j_gene: TRBJ1-1; d_gene: .; v_gene: TRBV6-5; CDR3nt: TGTGCCAGCAGTTACTACAGGGAGATCGGGACTGAAGCTTTCTTT; CDR3aa: CASSYYREIGTEAFF
abundance: .; j_gene: TRBJ1-2; d_gene: .; v_gene: TRBV6-5; CDR3nt: TGTGCCAGCAGTTACCCAGGGAACTATGGCTACACCTTC; CDR3aa: CASSYPGNYGYTF
abundance: .; j_gene: TRBJ2-7; d_gene: TRBD1; v_gene: TRBV5-6; CDR3nt: TGTGCCAGCAGCTCCAGCGACAGGGGTCACTCCTACGAGCAGTACTTC; CDR3aa: CASSSSDRGHSYEQYF
abundance: once; j_gene: TRBJ2-5; d_gene: TRBD1; v_gene: TRBV7-2; CDR3nt: TGTGCCAGCAGCCCGATACAGGGGGCTGTTGAGACCCAGTACTTC; CDR3aa: CASSPIQGAVETQYF
abundance: few; j_gene: TRBJ2-7; d_gene: .; v_gene: TRBV10-1; CDR3nt: TGCGCCAGCAGTGCGGCAAGGGGATTCTACGAGCAGTACTTC; CDR3aa: CASSAARGFYEQYF